The 25 T cell receptor beta chains presented below share a single source sample, sequenced in a study of T cell repertoires in cytomegalovirus infection (dated by TCRdb to between 2018 and 2021). Their cognate antigens are unknown. Sequencer: Illumina HiSeq 1500. In TCRdb, the public reads were trimmed at Q25 with fastp and aligned with MiXCR, with productive beta chains retained. Records with the same CDR3 protein are collapsed into one entry carrying the most frequent genes and DNA. The sample records under 50,000 distinct CDR3 sequences, roughly 22% of which are singletons. Together, the top ten hold under 20% of the sample. The sample comprised PBMCs, sequenced either directly or after in vitro stimulation (not recorded which). These receptors originate from a human donor in good health (CMV status not recorded). Some clones in this sample may be carry-over from other donors' samples.

This clonotype was seen a handful of times. The gene calls are TRBV5-1 and TRBJ2-3, with 9 bases lining up with TRBD1. The V gene end was trimmed by 4 bases and the J gene end by 0 bases; junction bases not matched to a gene: 6. The CDR3 is 16 amino acids. The germline gives CDR1 SGHRS, CDR2 YFSETQ. In nucleotides, the CDR3 is TGCGCCAGCAGCCCGGGACAGGGTACGAGCACAGATACGCAGTATTTT. This translates into CASSPGQGTSTDTQYF.

The chain carries TRBV29-1 and TRBJ2-5; TRBD1 matches 10 bases. With V trimmed by 7 bases and J by 5 bases, 10 bases remained unmatched. CDR1 and CDR2 (germline): SQVTM, ANQGSEA. The CDR3 extends over 14 amino acids. CDR3 in amino acids: CSALDRGLRETQYF. The CDR3 region has the DNA TGCAGCGCCCTCGACAGGGGGCTTCGGGAGACCCAGTACTTC.

As to this clonotype: The conserved phenylalanine or tryptophan is not found at the CDR3 terminus, so this likely reflects a read error. The DNA is left out, because the CDR3 cannot be placed on it with certainty; the CDR3 is given as TCRdb lists it. The J gene is TRBJ1-5, the V gene TRBV19; the table's D call of TRBD1 was not tested on the DNA. The CDR3 adds up to 13 amino acids, both ends counted. Germline CDR1 reads LNHDA; CDR2 reads SQIVND (reference sequence). CDR3 residues: CATLPGCNQPQQV.

The chain has TRBV5-5 and TRBJ2-2, with 7 bases aligning to TRBD1. CDR1 is SGHKS, CDR2 YYEKEE, per germline (reference sequence). This CDR3 contains 15 residues. Losses at the gene ends were 4 bases for V and 1 base for J; bases not matched to a gene: 4. CDR3 nucleotide sequence: TGTGCCAGCAGCACCCGGGACAGGAACACCGGGGAGCTGTTTTTT. Translated: CASSTRDRNTGELFF.

This clonotype has more than one count but fewer than ten. The rearrangement links TRBV6-4 to TRBJ2-2; possible D gene TRBD1, 7 bases. The CDR3 has 16 residues. Germline-derived CDR1 and CDR2 are MRHNA and SNTAGT. V lost 4 bases, J lost 0 bases, and 12 bases lay in between. The CDR3: CASSAPRGANTGELFF. For the CDR3, the DNA is TGTGCCAGCAGTGCCCCCAGGGGGGCGAACACCGGGGAGCTGTTTTTT.

A few counts support this clonotype. The chain has TRBV4-1 and TRBJ2-7; D not resolved. This CDR3 is 13 amino acids long. The V gene's germline CDR1 is MGHRA and CDR2 YSYEKL. Trimming removed 2 bases at V and 2 bases at J, with 7 bases between. CDR3 loop: CASSQFMTYEQYF. DNA for the CDR3: TGCGCCAGCAGCCAATTTATGACCTACGAGCAGTACTTC.

This clonotype was counted a few times. The chain carries TRBV7-2 and TRBJ2-7, with unresolved D. V lost 5 bases to trimming and J lost 4 bases, with 6 bases between them. The CDR3 spans 11 residues. The germline CDR1 and CDR2 sequences are SGHTA and FQGNSA. The CDR3 nucleotides read TGTGCCAGCAGCGGTTATTACGAGCAGTACTTC. Amino acid sequence: CASSGYYEQYF.

This clonotype showed up just a few times. V and J are TRBV12-3 or TRBV12-4 and TRBJ1-2; D uncertain. The V end was cut by 4 bases, the J end by 8 bases, with 8 bases between. The CDR3 runs to 11 residues. The CDR3 here is CASSYWKGYTF. CDR3 coding DNA: TGTGCCAGCAGTTACTGGAAAGGCTACACCTTC.

Turning to this clonotype: This may stem from a read error, because a much larger clone lies one nucleotide away. V is TRBV19 and J is TRBJ2-3, with D perhaps TRBD1 or TRBD2 (6 bases each). The V and J ends lost 10 bases and 1 base respectively, with 21 bases between them. The CDR3 is made up of 16 amino acids. Looked up from germline, CDR1 is LNHDA and CDR2 is SQIVND (reference sequence). CDR3 loop: CAINDRWGAGTDTQYF. The CDR3 DNA sequence: TGTGCCATTAATGATAGGTGGGGGGCTGGCACAGATACGCAGTATTTT.

This clonotype was observed a few times. V usage is TRBV6-5 and J usage is TRBJ2-1; no definite D call. This CDR3 region has 11 residues. V lost 3 bases, J lost 12 bases, and 9 bases lay in between. CDR1 and CDR2 from the germline V gene are MNHEY and SVGAGI. Here the CDR3 DNA reads TGTGCCAGCAGTTATCAACGAAGGCAGTTCTTC. Its translation is CASSYQRRQFF.

The rearrangement joins TRBV7-2 to TRBJ2-7; 9 bases line up with TRBD2. There are 17 residues in the CDR3. Germline V gene data show CDR1 as SGHTA and CDR2 as FQGNSA. The V segment lost 4 bases and the J segment 6 bases; nucleotides outside the gene matches: 16. The DNA for the CDR3 is TGTGCCAGCAGCTCTCCGGTAGCGGGAGCGAGAATCGGCGAGCAGTACTTC. Amino acid sequence: CASSSPVAGARIGEQYF.

This clonotype was recorded many times. The chain joins TRBV6-1 to TRBJ2-3; D ambiguous. Trimming stripped 5 bases from V and 6 bases from J, with 6 bases between. CDR1 MNHNS and CDR2 SASEGT come from the germline V gene. CDR3 size: 11 residues. CDR3 nucleotides: TGTGCCAGCAGTATGGGCGATACGCAGTATTTT. It is translated as CASSMGDTQYF.

This clonotype appeared many times. This chain joins TRBV7-2 and TRBJ2-7; 13 positions agree with TRBD2. This CDR3 region has 16 residues. From germline, CDR1 is SGHTA and CDR2 FQGNSA. Trimming took 0 bases from V and 2 from J; bases not matched to a gene: 1. CDR3 sequence: CASSLAGLAGTYEQYF. The DNA of the CDR3 is TGTGCCAGCAGCTTAGCGGGACTAGCGGGAACCTACGAGCAGTACTTC.

Many counts were recorded for this clonotype. The chain combines TRBV4-1 with TRBJ1-2, with D hard to call. Trimming left V 1 base short and J 8 bases short, with 11 bases between. The V gene's germline CDR1 is MGHRA and CDR2 YSYEKL. This CDR3 region has 13 residues. CDR3 region: CASSQVSLSGYTF. The CDR3 bases are TGCGCCAGCAGCCAAGTCAGTTTGAGCGGCTACACCTTC.

This clonotype was seen at least ten times. The chain links TRBV7-2 to TRBJ1-1, with D hard to call. In germline, CDR1 is SGHTA, CDR2 FQGNSA. This CDR3 spans 13 amino acids. Trimming stripped 6 bases from V and 0 bases from J, with 8 bases between. The CDR3 nucleotides are TGTGCCAGCAGTTCCTTCGTGAACACTGAAGCTTTCTTT. Its translation is CASSSFVNTEAFF.

This clonotype has only a few counts. The chain carries TRBV9 and TRBJ1-2; D is unclear. The germline gives CDR1 SGDLS, CDR2 YYNGEE. The CDR3 contains 15 residues. Trimming cost V 0 bases and J 8 bases, with 17 bases left between them. CDR3 coding DNA: TGTGCCAGCAGCGTAGGTGGTCAGCCCCGCGCGGGCTACACCTTC. It codes for CASSVGGQPRAGYTF.

This chain links TRBV10-3 with TRBJ2-1, with D tentatively TRBD1 or TRBD2 (5 bases each). Deletions cut 2 bases from V and 2 bases from J, with 10 bases between. Looked up from germline, CDR1 is ENHRY and CDR2 is SYGVKD. CDR3 size: 15 residues. The CDR3 DNA reads TGTGCCATCAGTGAGGGGGGTACGGCCTACAATGAGCAGTTCTTC. Protein product: CAISEGGTAYNEQFF.

In this sample, this clonotype turned up a few times. This chain connects TRBV9 to TRBJ1-1; tentatively, D is TRBD1 (5 bases). Germline loops: CDR1 SGDLS, CDR2 YYNGEE. CDR3 length: 14 residues. The V and J ends lost 1 base and 0 bases respectively, with 7 bases between them. The CDR3 sequence is CASSVQGVNTEAFF. The CDR3 bases are TGTGCCAGCAGCGTACAGGGAGTGAACACTGAAGCTTTCTTT.

This clonotype was seen at least ten times. The chain uses TRBV6-5 and TRBJ1-1; D remains ambiguous. V was clipped by 2 bases and J by 1 base, with 5 bases between them. CDR3 size: 13 residues. The germline CDR1 and CDR2 sequences are MNHEY and SVGAGI. CDR3 protein: CASSYTGNTEAFF. Written as DNA, the CDR3 is TGTGCCAGCAGTTACACGGGGAACACTGAAGCTTTCTTT.

CDR3 bases: TGTGCCAGCAGCTTAGGGGGGGGACCTGAGGGGACACCCCTCCACTTT. Its translation is CASSLGGGPEGTPLHF. The chain recombines TRBV11-2 with TRBJ1-6, with D possibly matching TRBD1 (5 bases). There are 16 residues in the CDR3. Trimming left V 1 base short and J 11 bases short, with 18 bases between. Germline CDR1 and CDR2: SGHAT and FQNNGV. The full variable domain, its missing parts supplied by reference TRBV11-2 and TRBJ1-6, is EAGVAQSPRYKIIEKRQSVAFWCNPISGHATLYWYQQILGQGPKLLIQFQNNGVVDDSQLPKDRFSAERLKGVDSTLKIQPAKLEDSAVYLCASSLGGGPEGTPLHFGNGTRLTVT.

This clonotype was seen repeatedly, ten times or more. V and J are TRBV7-6 and TRBJ2-1; 8 bases fit TRBD2. Germline V gene lookup returns CDR1 SGHVS and CDR2 FNYEAQ. The ends lost 5 bases at V and 8 bases at J; junction bases unmatched: 8. The CDR3 length is 14 residues. The CDR3 sequence is CASSMGLGRDEQFF. Written as DNA, the CDR3 is TGTGCCAGCAGCATGGGACTAGGAAGGGATGAGCAGTTCTTC.

The V and J genes are TRBV7-6 and TRBJ2-3; D remains ambiguous. CDR3 length: 14 residues. Looked up from germline, CDR1 is SGHVS and CDR2 is FNYEAQ. With 5 bases removed from V and 4 bases from J, the gap between germline ends came to 13 bases. The CDR3 coding sequence is TGTGCCAGCAGCCCTGACACCGGTCCAGATACGCAGTATTTT. This codes for CASSPDTGPDTQYF. The full variable domain, its missing parts supplied by reference TRBV7-6 and TRBJ2-3, is GAGVSQSPRYKVTKRGQDVALRCDPISGHVSLYWYRQALGQGPEFLTYFNYEAQQDKSGLPNDRFSAERPEGSISTLTIQRTEQRDSAMYRCASSPDTGPDTQYFGPGTRLTVL.

This clonotype was counted ten times or more. The V and J genes are TRBV6-1 and TRBJ1-2; a weak D match, TRBD1 (6 bases). Trimming pared 5 bases from V and 4 bases from J, leaving 20 bases between. The CDR3 spans 16 residues. Germline V CDR1 and CDR2: MNHNS, SASEGT. CDR3 in amino acids: CASSNPILDRTYGYTF. DNA of the CDR3: TGTGCCAGCAGTAATCCAATCCTTGACAGGACCTATGGCTACACCTTC.

The sample holds many counts of this clonotype. This chain uses TRBV7-8 with TRBJ2-3; possibly TRBD2 for D (5 bases). The CDR3 length is 15 residues. From germline, CDR1 is SGHVS and CDR2 FQNEAQ. Trimming took 5 bases from V and 4 from J, leaving 16 bases between them. The CDR3 DNA follows: TGTGCCAGCAGCCGAGGTCCGGGGTACGCAGATACGCAGTATTTT. Protein product: CASSRGPGYADTQYF.

This clonotype was detected only a few times. The J gene is TRBJ2-7, the V gene TRBV12-3 or TRBV12-4; D not resolved. The V end was cut by 3 bases, the J end by 3 bases, with 3 bases between. CDR3 size: 11 residues. The CDR3 sequence: CASSFNYEQYF. In nucleotides, the CDR3 is TGTGCCAGCAGTTTCAACTACGAGCAGTACTTC.